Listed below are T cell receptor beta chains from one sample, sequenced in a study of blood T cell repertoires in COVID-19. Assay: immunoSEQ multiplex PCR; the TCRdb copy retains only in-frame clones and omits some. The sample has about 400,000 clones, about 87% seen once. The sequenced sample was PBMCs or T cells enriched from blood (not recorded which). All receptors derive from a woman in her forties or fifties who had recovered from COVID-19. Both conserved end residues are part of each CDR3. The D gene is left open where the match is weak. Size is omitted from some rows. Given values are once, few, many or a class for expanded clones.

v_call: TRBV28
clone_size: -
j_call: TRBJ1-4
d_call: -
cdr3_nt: TGTGCCAGCATGCGGCAGAATGAAAAACTGTTTTTT
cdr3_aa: CASMRQNEKLFF

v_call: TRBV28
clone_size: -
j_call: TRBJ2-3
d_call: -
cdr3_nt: TGTGCCACTAACTCGACAGACACAGATACGCAGTATTTT
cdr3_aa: CATNSTDTDTQYF

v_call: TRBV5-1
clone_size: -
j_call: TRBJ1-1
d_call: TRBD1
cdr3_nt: TGCGCCAGCAGCGCAGCGGACAGGGTGGGCACTGAAGCTTTCTTT
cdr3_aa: CASSAADRVGTEAFF

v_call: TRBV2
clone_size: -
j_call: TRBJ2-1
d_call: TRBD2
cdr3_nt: TGTGCCAGCACGGGAGGGGGTTTCTATGAGCAGTTCTTC
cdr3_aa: CASTGGGFYEQFF

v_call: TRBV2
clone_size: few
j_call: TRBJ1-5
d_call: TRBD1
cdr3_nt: TGTGCCAGCAGTGAACTGGGGGGACAGCAGCCCCAGCATTTT
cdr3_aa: CASSELGGQQPQHF

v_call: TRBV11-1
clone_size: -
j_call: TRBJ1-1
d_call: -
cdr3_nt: TGTGCCAGCCAACTGACAGGTCTGGAGACTGAAGCTTTCTTT
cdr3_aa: CASQLTGLETEAFF

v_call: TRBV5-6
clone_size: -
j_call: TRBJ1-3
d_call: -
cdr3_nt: TGTGCCAGCAGCTTGCGAGGCTCTGGAAACACCATATATTTT
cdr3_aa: CASSLRGSGNTIYF

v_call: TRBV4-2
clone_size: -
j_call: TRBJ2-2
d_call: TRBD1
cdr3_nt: TGTGCCAGCAGCCGAGACAGGGGATACAACACCGGGGAGCTGTTTTTT
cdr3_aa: CASSRDRGYNTGELFF

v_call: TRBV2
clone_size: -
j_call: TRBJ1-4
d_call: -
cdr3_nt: TGTGCCAGCCATATCGGTGGGCTTCCCTTAGCGACTAATGAAAAACTGTTTTTT
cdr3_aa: CASHIGGLPLATNEKLFF

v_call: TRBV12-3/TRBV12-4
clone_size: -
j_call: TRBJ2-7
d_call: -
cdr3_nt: TGTGCCAGCAGCCGCGGCTCACCCGAGCAGTACTTC
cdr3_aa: CASSRGSPEQYF

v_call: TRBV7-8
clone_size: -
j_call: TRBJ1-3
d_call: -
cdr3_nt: TGTGCCAGCAGCTTGAACACTGGAAACACCATATATTTT
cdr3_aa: CASSLNTGNTIYF

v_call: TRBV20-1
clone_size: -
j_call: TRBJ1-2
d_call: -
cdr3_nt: TGCAGTGCTAGTTTTCGGGGTATAGGCTACACCTTC
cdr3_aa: CSASFRGIGYTF

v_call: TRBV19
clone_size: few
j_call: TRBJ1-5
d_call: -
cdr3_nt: TGTGCCAGTACTGCGGAGAGGATGAGCAATCAGCCCCAGCATTTT
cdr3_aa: CASTAERMSNQPQHF

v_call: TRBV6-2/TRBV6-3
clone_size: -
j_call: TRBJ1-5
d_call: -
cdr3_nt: TGTGCCAGCAGTTACTCGGGGCTGATAAATAGCAATCAGCCCCAGCATTTT
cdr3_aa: CASSYSGLINSNQPQHF

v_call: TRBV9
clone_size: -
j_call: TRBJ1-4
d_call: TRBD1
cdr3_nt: TGTGCCAGCAGCACAACGGGGGACAGGGGAAAAAAACTGTTTTTT
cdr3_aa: CASSTTGDRGKKLFF

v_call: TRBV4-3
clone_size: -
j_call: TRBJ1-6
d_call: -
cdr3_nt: TGCGCCAGCAGCCAAGATCGCACAGTCTATAATTCACCCCTCCACTTT
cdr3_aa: CASSQDRTVYNSPLHF

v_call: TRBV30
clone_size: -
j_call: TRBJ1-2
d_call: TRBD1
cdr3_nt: TGTGCCTGGAGTGAGGACAGGGGGATCTATGGCTACACCTTC
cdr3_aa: CAWSEDRGIYGYTF

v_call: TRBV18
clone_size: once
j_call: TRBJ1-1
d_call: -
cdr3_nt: TGTGCCAGCTCACCCACAGCCAACACTGAAGCTTTCTTT
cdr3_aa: CASSPTANTEAFF

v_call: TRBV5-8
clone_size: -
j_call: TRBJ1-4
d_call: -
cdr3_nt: TGTGCCAGCAGCTTGATCAGGAAGGAAAAACTGTTTTTT
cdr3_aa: CASSLIRKEKLFF

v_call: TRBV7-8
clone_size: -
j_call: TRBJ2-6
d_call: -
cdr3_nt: TGTGCCAGCAGCTTAGCCGGCCGGGGCTCTGGGGCCAACGTCCTGACTTTC
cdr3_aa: CASSLAGRGSGANVLTF

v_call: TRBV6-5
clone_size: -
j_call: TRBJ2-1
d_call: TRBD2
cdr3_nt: TGTGCCAGCAGTCCCCCGGGGGGGTCCTACAATGAGCAGTTCTTC
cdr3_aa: CASSPPGGSYNEQFF

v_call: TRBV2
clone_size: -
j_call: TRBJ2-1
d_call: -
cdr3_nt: TGTGCCAGCAGGGTTGCGCACAATGAGCAGTTCTTC
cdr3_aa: CASRVAHNEQFF

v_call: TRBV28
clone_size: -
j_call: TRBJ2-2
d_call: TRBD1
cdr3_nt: TGTGCCAGCAGTTGGACAGGGGGTAACACCGGGGAGCTGTTTTTT
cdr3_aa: CASSWTGGNTGELFF

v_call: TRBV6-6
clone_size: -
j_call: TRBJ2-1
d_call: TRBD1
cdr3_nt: TGTGCCAGCAGCCCCGGGACAGGGTCGAATGAGCAGTTCTTC
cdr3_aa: CASSPGTGSNEQFF

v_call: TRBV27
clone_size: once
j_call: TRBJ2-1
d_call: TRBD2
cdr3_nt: TGTGCCAGCAGTTTAGGCCCTAGCGGGGGGACCAAGTGGTTCTACAATGAGCAGTTCTTC
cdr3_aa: CASSLGPSGGTKWFYNEQFF

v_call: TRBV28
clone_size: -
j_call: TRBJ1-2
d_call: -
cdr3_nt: TGTGCCAGCAGTGGGCTCCTTGGCTACACCTTC
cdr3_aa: CASSGLLGYTF

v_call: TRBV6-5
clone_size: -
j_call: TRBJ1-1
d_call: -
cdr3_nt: TGTGCCAGCAGTTACTCGATACAGCAGAACACTGAAGCTTTCTTT
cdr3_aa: CASSYSIQQNTEAFF

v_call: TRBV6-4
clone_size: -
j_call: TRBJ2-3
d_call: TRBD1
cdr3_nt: TGTGCCAGCAGTGAACGTTACAGGGGAGACACAGATACGCAGTATTTT
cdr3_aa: CASSERYRGDTDTQYF

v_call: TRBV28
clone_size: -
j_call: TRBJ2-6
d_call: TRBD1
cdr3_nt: TGTGCCAGCAGCTGGACAGGGACCCATTCTGGGGCCAACGTCCTGACTTTC
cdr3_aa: CASSWTGTHSGANVLTF

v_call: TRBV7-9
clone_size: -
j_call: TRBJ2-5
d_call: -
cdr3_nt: TGTGCCAGCAGCGGCCGGTACAGGGAGACCCAGTACTTC
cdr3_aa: CASSGRYRETQYF

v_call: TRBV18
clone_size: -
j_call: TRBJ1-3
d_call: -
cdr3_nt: TGTGCCAGCTCACCATCAACAGGGCAGTCTGGATCTGGAAACACCATATATTTT
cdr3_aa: CASSPSTGQSGSGNTIYF